This TCR beta chain came from a study of glioma-infiltrating T cells. For the study at large: Presurgical dexamethasone in glioma patients lasted six or fewer days. Sequencing aimed for about 4.5- to 11-fold coverage of about a million peripheral T cells. General observations from the study: Tissue and blood shared very few CDR3 sequences. Above-expected tissue-blood divergence occurred in all gliomas, most in low-grade ones.

TCR alpha and beta CDR3 regions were amplified from RNA using iRepertoire nested multiplex PCR. TCRdb passed the multiplex PCR reads through MiXCR, listing each CDR3 protein once. Of roughly 350,000 distinct CDR3 sequences in the sample, roughly two fifths are singletons; the top ten hold about 12%. Unmatched junction bases numbered 2, after V lost 0 bases and J lost 3 bases. The CDR3 extends over 15 amino acids. Germline CDR1 MNHEY, CDR2 SVGAGI. This clonotype was observed many times. Its antigen is still unknown. The J gene is TRBJ2-7, the V gene TRBV6-5; 10 bases line up with TRBD2. The TCR originated in a human donor with low-grade glioma or glioblastoma, undergoing nonglioma brain surgery, or in good health (not recorded which). The sequenced material came from glioma tissue, nonneoplastic brain tissue, or PBMCs (not recorded which). The CDR3 region has the DNA TGTGCCAGCAGTTACTCGCCTAGCGGGAGCTACGAGCAGTACTTC. Translating gives CASSYSPSGSYEQYF.